This note documents a single T cell receptor (beta chain) sequence. Amplification used 60 Vbeta primers and 13 Jbeta primers. Assay used: immunoSEQ multiplex PCR; TCRdb lists only in-frame clones, some missing. The sample lists 150,000 to 200,000 clones, over 70% occurring once. This record belongs to a study of cytomegalovirus exposure and HLA in healthy donors. V lost 6 bases to trimming and J lost 6 bases, with 12 bases between them. This CDR3 region has 12 residues. Germline V gives CDR1 MNHNY, CDR2 SVGAGI (reference sequence). J is TRBJ2-7 and V is TRBV6-6; D possibly corresponds to TRBD2 (7 bases). The sequencing input was PBMCs. The origin of this receptor is a middle-aged man in good health and CMV-seronegative. The DNA for the CDR3 is TGTGCCAGCAGCTACAGGGAGGGCGAGCAGTACTTC. Protein sequence: CASSYREGEQYF.